Shown below are 10 T cell receptor beta chains from a single sample sequenced in a study of cytomegalovirus exposure and HLA in healthy donors. This PCR relied on a set of 60 Vbeta primers and 13 Jbeta primers. Only in-frame clones appear in the TCRdb table, and some are missing; sequencing was by immunoSEQ multiplex PCR. The sample shows approximately 100,000 clones, 74% of them seen only once. The source material was PBMCs. The receptor set was obtained from a man aged 45 to 65 in good health and CMV-seropositive.

About this clone: This sample also contains other DNA sequences that code for the same CDR3. CDR3 protein: CASTNLAGGRAGELFF. CDR3 DNA sequence: TGCGCCAGCACTAACTTAGCGGGAGGCAGAGCCGGGGAGCTGTTTTTT. The rearrangement links TRBV5-1 to TRBJ2-2; 10 positions agree with TRBD2. The CDR3 covers 16 residues. CDR1 and CDR2 from the germline V gene are SGHRS and YFSETQ. The V segment lost 6 bases and the J segment 6 bases; nucleotides outside the gene matches: 11.

This chain uses TRBV11-3 with TRBJ2-2; D is unclear. V lost 1 base and J lost 7, with 10 bases in between. The germline CDR1 and CDR2 sequences are SGHNT and YENEEA. The CDR3 is 14 amino acids. The CDR3 DNA reads as TGTGCCAGCAGCTTAGCCGGGTTCGGCGGGGAGCTGTTTTTT. Its protein is CASSLAGFGGELFF.

The chain couples TRBV5-6 to TRBJ1-2; possible D gene TRBD1, 5 bases. The V gene lost 0 bases and the J gene lost 5 bases, with 8 bases spanning the gap. The CDR3 contains 13 residues. Germline V lookup: CDR1 SGHDT, CDR2 YYEEEE. CDR3 loop: CASSLEGPYGYTF. The CDR3 DNA follows: TGTGCCAGCAGCTTGGAGGGGCCATATGGCTACACCTTC.

J is TRBJ1-2 and V is TRBV13, with TRBD1 as a possible D gene (6 bases). The V end lost 4 bases, the J end lost 3 bases, and 15 bases lay between the germline ends. Germline CDR1 reads PRHDT; CDR2 reads FYEKMQ (reference sequence). The CDR3 covers 15 residues. CDR3 residues: CASSSRQERDYGYTF. In DNA, the CDR3 is TGTGCCAGCAGCTCAAGACAGGAACGTGACTATGGCTACACCTTC.

The genes are TRBV5-5 and TRBJ2-2; tentatively, D is TRBD1 (5 bases). The CDR3 loop spans 14 amino acids. Trimming left V 4 bases short and J 6 bases short, with 13 bases between. Germline CDR1 SGHKS, CDR2 YYEKEE (reference sequence). In DNA, the CDR3 is TGTGCCAGCAGCATAGAAGGGGATTCCGGGGAGCTGTTTTTT. This translates into CASSIEGDSGELFF.

This chain uses TRBV5-5 with TRBJ1-2; possibly TRBD1 for D (6 bases). CDR1 and CDR2 (germline): SGHKS, YYEKEE (reference sequence). V was trimmed by 2 bases and J by 2 bases, leaving 7 bases between them. The CDR3 sequence is 13 residues long. CDR3 sequence reads: CASSLGQNYGYTF. In nucleotides, the CDR3 is TGTGCCAGCAGCTTAGGACAGAACTATGGCTACACCTTC.

The chain has TRBV5-1 and TRBJ2-3; D may be TRBD1 (5 bases). V was pared by 3 bases and J by 3 bases, with 11 bases between. The germline V gene has CDR1 SGHRS and CDR2 YFSETQ. This CDR3 is 14 amino acids long. The CDR3 is CASSSTRQTDTQYF. DNA of the CDR3: TGCGCCAGCAGCTCCACCAGACAGACAGATACGCAGTATTTT.

V usage is TRBV5-6 and J usage is TRBJ2-1; 8 bases fit TRBD2. This CDR3 comprises 14 residues. CDR1 is SGHDT, CDR2 YYEEEE, per germline. Trimming at V came to 4 bases and at J to 7 bases, leaving 7 bases not matched to a gene. The CDR3 spells CASSPAGVGNEQFF. The DNA of the CDR3 is TGTGCCAGCAGCCCAGCGGGAGTGGGGAATGAGCAGTTCTTC.

This clone was recorded a few times. The chain combines TRBV5-4 with TRBJ1-1; D is uncertain. This CDR3 has 14 amino acids. The V end lost 0 bases, the J end lost 1 base, and 7 bases lay between the germline ends. CDR1 SGHNT and CDR2 YYREEE come from the germline V gene (reference sequence). The CDR3: CASSLARRNTEAFF. Here the CDR3 DNA reads TGTGCCAGCAGCTTGGCACGGAGGAACACTGAAGCTTTCTTT.

The J gene is TRBJ1-6, the V gene TRBV7-8; TRBD1 might be the D (6 bases). CDR3 length equals 16 residues. V lost 0 bases, J lost 5 bases, and 11 bases lay in between. From germline, CDR1 is SGHVS and CDR2 FQNEAQ. The CDR3: CASSLAFGGHNSPLHF. In nucleotides, the CDR3 is TGTGCCAGCAGCTTAGCTTTCGGGGGGCATAATTCACCCCTCCACTTT.